This TCR beta chain was sequenced in a study of CD8 T cells in Susac syndrome. Across the study: Patients with Susac syndrome were therapy-naive, treated with corticosteroids, or treated with intravenous immunoglobulin alone when blood was collected.

Random hexamers were used to reverse transcribe an amount of roughly 0.5 to 1 ug RNA. TCRdb independently ran MiXCR on the immunoSEQ multiplex PCR reads; one entry per CDR3 protein. The table has around 200,000 distinct CDR3 sequences, almost 96% seen once. Germline lookup yields CDR1 LNHDA and CDR2 SQIVND (reference sequence). Unmatched junction bases numbered 7, after V lost 5 bases and J lost 7 bases. This CDR3 region has 13 residues. V usage is TRBV19 and J usage is TRBJ1-1; 7 nucleotides line up with TRBD1. Sequenced input: CD4+ T cells from PBMCs. This clonotype was sampled from a human donor with Susac syndrome. DNA for the CDR3: TGTGCCAGTAGTCAACTCCGGGACAGTGAAGCTTTCTTT. As protein: CASSQLRDSEAFF. Based on the CDR3 plus reference TRBV19 and TRBJ1-1, the full variable domain is DGGITQSPKYLFRKEGQNVTLSCEQNLNHDAMYWYRQDPGQGLRLIYYSQIVNDFQKGDIAEGYSVSREKKESFPLTVTSAQKNPTAFYLCASSQLRDSEAFFGQGTRLTVV.